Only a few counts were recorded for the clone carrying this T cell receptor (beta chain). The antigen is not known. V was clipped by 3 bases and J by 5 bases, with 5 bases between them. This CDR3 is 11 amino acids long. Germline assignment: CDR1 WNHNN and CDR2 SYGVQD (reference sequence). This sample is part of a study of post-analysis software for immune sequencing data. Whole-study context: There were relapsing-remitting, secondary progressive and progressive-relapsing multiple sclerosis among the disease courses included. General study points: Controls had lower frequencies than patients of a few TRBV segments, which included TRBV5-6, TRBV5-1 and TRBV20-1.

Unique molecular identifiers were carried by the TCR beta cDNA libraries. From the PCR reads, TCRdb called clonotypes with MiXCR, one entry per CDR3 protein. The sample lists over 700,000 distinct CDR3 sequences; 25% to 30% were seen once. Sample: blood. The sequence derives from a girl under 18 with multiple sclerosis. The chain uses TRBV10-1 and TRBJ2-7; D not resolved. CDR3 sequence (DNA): TGCGCCAGCAGTGAATCCCACGAGCAGTACTTC. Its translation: CASSESHEQYF.